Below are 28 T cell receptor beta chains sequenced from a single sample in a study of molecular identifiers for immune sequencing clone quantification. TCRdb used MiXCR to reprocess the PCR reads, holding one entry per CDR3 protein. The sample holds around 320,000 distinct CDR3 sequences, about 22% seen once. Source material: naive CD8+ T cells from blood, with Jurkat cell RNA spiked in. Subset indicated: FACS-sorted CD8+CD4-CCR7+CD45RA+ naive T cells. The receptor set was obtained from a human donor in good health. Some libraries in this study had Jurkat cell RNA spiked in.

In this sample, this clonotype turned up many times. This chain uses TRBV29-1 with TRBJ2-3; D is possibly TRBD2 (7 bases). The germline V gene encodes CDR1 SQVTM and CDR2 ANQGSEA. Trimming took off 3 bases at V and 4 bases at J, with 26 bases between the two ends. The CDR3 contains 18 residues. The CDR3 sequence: CSVDGGSPSGPGADTQYF. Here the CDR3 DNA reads TGCAGCGTTGATGGGGGTTCCCCTAGCGGACCAGGGGCAGATACGCAGTATTTT.

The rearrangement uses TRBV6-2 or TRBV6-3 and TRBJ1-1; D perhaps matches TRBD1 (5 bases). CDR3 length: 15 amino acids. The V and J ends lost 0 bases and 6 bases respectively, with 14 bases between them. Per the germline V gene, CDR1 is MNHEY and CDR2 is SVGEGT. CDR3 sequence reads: CASSYSSQRDPEAFF. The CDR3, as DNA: TGTGCCAGCAGTTACTCCTCCCAGAGGGACCCTGAAGCTTTCTTT.

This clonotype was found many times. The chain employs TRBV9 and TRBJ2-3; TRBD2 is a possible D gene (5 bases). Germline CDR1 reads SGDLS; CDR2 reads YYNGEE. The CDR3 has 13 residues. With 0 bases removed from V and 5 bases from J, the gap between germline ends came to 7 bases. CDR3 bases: TGTGCCAGCAGCGTAGGGGGAGAAGATACGCAGTATTTT. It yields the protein CASSVGGEDTQYF.

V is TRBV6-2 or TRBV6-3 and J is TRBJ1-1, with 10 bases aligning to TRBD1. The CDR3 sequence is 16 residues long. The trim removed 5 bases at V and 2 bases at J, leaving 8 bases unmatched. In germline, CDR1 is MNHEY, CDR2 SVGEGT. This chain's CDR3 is CASSTRDRGPNTEAFF. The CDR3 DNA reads TGTGCCAGCAGTACCCGGGACAGGGGACCCAACACTGAAGCTTTCTTT.

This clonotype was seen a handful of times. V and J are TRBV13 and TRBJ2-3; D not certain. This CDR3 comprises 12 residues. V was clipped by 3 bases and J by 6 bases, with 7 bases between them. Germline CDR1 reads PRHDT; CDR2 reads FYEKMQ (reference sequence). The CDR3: CASSLLKDTQYF. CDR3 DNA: TGTGCCAGCAGCTTGTTGAAGGATACGCAGTATTTT.

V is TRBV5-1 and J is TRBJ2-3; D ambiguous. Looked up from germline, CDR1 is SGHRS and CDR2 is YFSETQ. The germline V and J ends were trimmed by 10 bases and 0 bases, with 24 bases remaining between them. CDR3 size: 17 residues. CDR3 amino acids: CAGQPGVDKTSTDTQYF. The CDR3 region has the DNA TGCGCCGGCCAACCTGGAGTCGACAAAACTAGCACAGATACGCAGTATTTT.

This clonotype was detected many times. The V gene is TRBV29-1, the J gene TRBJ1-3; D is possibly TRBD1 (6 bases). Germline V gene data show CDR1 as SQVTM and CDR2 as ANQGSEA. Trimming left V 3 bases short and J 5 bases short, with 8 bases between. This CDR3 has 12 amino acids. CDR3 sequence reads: CSVDRGRNTIYF. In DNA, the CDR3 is TGCAGCGTTGACAGGGGTCGAAACACCATATATTTT.

The CDR3 spells CASSYSIEVPSPLFNGYTF. DNA for the CDR3: TGTGCCAGCAGTTACTCGATAGAGGTCCCATCCCCCCTATTCAATGGCTACACCTTC. V is TRBV6-5 and J is TRBJ1-2; D remains unclear. V gave up 0 bases and J gave up 6 bases, with 26 bases separating them. The germline gives CDR1 MNHEY, CDR2 SVGAGI. This CDR3 is built from 19 residues.

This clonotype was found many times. CDR3 coding DNA: TGTGCCAGCGATACAAGCCGCTCTGGAAACACCATATATTTT. It encodes CASDTSRSGNTIYF. V is TRBV28 and J is TRBJ1-3; D not resolved. With 8 bases removed from V and 0 bases from J, the gap between germline ends came to 11 bases. The CDR3 consists of 14 residues. Germline V gene data show CDR1 as MDHEN and CDR2 as SYDVKM.

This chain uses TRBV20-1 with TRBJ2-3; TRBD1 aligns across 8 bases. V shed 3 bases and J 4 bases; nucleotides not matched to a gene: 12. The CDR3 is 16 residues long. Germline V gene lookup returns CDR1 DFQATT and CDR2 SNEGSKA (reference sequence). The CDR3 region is CSARWGWSGGADTQYF. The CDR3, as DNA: TGCAGTGCTAGGTGGGGTTGGTCAGGGGGCGCAGATACGCAGTATTTT.

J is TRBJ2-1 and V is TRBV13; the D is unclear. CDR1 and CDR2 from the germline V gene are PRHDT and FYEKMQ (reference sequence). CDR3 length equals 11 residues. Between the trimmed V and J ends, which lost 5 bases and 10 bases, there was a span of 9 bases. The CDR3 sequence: CASSQAVEQFF. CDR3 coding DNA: TGTGCCAGCAGCCAGGCGGTCGAGCAGTTCTTC.

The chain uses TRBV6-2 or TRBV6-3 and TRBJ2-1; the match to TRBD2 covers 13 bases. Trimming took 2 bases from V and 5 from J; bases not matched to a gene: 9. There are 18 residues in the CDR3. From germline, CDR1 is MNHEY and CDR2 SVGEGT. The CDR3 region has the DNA TGTGCCAGCAGTTACGGACTAGCGGGAGTTGGGTACCACAATGAGCAGTTCTTC. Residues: CASSYGLAGVGYHNEQFF.

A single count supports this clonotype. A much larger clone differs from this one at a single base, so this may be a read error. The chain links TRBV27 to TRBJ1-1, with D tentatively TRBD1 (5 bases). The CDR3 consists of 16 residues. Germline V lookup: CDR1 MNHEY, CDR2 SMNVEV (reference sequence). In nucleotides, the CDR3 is TGTGCCTGCAGTCCCATGGGGGTGGTGGCCCCCGGCCAAGCTTTCTTT. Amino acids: CACSPMGVVAPGQAFF.

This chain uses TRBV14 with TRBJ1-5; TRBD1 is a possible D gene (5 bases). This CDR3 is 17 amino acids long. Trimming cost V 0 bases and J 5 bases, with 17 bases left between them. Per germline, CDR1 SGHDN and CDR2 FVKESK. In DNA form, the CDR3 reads TGTGCCAGCAGCCAAGAGTGCCGGCAGGGCGTATATCAGCCCCAGCATTTT. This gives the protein CASSQECRQGVYQPQHF.

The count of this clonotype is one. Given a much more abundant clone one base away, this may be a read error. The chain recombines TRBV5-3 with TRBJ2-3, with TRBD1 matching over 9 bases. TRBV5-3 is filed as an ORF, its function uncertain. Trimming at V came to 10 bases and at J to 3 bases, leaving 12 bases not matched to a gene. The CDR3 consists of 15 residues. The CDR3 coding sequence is TGTGCCGGCAGCTACGGGACAGGGTCGACAGATACGCAGTATTTT. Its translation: CAGSYGTGSTDTQYF.

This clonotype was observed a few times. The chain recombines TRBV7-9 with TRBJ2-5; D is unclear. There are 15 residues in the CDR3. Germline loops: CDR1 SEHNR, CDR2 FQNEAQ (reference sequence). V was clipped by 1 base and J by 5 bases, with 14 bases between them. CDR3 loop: CASSLVVSGRETQYF. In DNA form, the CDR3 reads TGTGCCAGCAGCTTAGTTGTATCCGGACGGGAGACCCAGTACTTC.

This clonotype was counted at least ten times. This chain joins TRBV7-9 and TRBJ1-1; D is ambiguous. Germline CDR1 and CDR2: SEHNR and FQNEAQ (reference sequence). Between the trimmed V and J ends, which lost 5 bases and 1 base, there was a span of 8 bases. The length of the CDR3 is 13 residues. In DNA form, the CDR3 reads TGTGCCAGCAGCGTTGACCCGAACACTGAAGCTTTCTTT. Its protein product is CASSVDPNTEAFF.

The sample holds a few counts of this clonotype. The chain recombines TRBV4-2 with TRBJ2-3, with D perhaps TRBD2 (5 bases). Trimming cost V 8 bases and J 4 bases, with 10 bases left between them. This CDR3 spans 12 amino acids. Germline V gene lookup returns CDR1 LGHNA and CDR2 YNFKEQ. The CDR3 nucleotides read TGTGCCAGCGGCCGGGGAGCAGATACGCAGTATTTT. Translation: CASGRGADTQYF.

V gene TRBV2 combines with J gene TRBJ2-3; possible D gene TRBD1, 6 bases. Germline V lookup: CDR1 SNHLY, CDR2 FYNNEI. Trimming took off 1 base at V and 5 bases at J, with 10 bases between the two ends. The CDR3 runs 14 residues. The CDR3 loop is CASSEGGLLDTQYF. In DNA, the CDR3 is TGTGCCAGCAGTGAAGGGGGGCTATTAGATACGCAGTATTTT.

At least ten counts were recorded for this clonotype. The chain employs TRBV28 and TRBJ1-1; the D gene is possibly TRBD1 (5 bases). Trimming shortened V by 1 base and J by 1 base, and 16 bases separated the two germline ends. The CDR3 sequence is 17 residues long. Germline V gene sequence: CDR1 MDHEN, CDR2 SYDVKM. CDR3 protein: CASSLSMAWGRNTEAFF. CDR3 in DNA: TGTGCCAGCAGTTTATCGATGGCGTGGGGGAGGAACACTGAAGCTTTCTTT.

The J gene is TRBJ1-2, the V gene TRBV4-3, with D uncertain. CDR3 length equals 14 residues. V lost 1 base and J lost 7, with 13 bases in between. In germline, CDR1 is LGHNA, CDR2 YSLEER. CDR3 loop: CASSQVFGMSGYTF. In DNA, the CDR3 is TGCGCCAGCAGCCAAGTCTTTGGGATGTCTGGCTACACCTTC.

Written as DNA, the CDR3 is TGCGCCAGCAGCCAAGATATGGGCAATCAGCCCCAGCATTTT. Translating gives CASSQDMGNQPQHF. The gene calls are TRBV4-3 and TRBJ1-5; no clear D gene. Deletions cut 0 bases from V and 2 bases from J, with 5 bases between. The CDR3 has 14 amino acids. CDR1 and CDR2 (germline): LGHNA, YSLEER.

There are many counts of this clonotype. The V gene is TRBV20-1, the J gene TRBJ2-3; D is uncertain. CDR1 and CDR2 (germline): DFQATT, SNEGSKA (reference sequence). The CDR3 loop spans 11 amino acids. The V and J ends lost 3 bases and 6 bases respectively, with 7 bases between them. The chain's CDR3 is CSASIIDTQYF. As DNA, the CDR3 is TGCAGTGCTAGTATCATCGATACGCAGTATTTT.

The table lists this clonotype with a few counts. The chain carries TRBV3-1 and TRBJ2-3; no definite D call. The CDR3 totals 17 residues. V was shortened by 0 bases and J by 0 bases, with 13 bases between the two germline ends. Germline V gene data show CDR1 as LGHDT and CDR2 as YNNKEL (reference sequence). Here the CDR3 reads CASSQDVVYSSTDTQYF. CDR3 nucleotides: TGTGCCAGCAGCCAAGATGTTGTGTACAGTAGCACAGATACGCAGTATTTT.

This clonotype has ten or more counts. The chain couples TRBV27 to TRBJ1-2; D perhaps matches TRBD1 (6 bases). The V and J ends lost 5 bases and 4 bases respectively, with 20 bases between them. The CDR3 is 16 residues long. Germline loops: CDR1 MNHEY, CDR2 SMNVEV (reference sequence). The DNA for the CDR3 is TGTGCCAGCAGTCCGGTCCGGCCCGCGGGGGCCTATGGCTACACCTTC. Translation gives CASSPVRPAGAYGYTF.

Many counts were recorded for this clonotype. The CDR3: CASGIGTGANVLTF. DNA for the CDR3: TGTGCCAGCGGGATAGGGACTGGGGCCAACGTCCTGACTTTC. The chain combines TRBV11-2 with TRBJ2-6, with D unresolved. Trimming cost V 8 bases and J 2 bases, with 10 bases left between them. Germline CDR1 reads SGHAT; CDR2 reads FQNNGV. The CDR3 runs to 14 residues.

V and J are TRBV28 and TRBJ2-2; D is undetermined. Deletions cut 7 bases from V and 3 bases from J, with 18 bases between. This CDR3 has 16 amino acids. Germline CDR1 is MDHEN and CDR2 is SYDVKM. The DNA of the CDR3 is TGTGCCAGCAATTTTGAACCGCCAACGCACACCGGGGAGCTGTTTTTT. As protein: CASNFEPPTHTGELFF.

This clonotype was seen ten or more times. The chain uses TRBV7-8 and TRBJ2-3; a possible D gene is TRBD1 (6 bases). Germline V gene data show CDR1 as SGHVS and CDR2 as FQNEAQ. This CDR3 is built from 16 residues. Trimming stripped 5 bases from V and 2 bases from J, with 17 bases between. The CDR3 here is CASSPLQDSFTDTQYF. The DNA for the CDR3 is TGTGCCAGCAGCCCACTCCAGGACAGCTTCACAGATACGCAGTATTTT.